This T cell receptor beta chain was sequenced for a study of blood T cell repertoires in COVID-19. Overall study context: Donors of Cohort 3 who recovered were those that had two negative PCRs, clearance, or symptom resolution.

Original data processing: Reference gene primer amplification yielded estimated nucleated cell counts. Using immunoSEQ multiplex PCR, the repertoire was profiled, and TCRdb retains in-frame clones only, with some absent. V and J calls plus clone size are reproduced from that table; the DNA served to infer D and trimming. The data hold roughly 200,000 clones, with approximately 90% observed a single time. This TCR derives from a middle-aged woman in a cohort exposed to, infected with or recovered from COVID-19 (not recorded which). Sequenced material: PBMCs or T cells enriched from blood (not recorded which).

As DNA, the CDR3 is TGTGCCAGCAGCTTAGCCTTCCGGACTAGATCCGGGGAGCTGTTTTTT. This encodes CASSLAFRTRSGELFF. The chain couples TRBV11-2 to TRBJ2-2, with 7 bases that match TRBD2. The CDR3 is made up of 16 amino acids. V was pared by 1 base and J by 6 bases, with 8 bases of the junction left unmatched. In germline, CDR1 is SGHAT, CDR2 FQNNGV.